This record looks at one T cell receptor (beta chain) sequence and its context. Its target is unknown. The entry originates in a study of OX40 agonist ivuxolimab in advanced cancers. Assay used: immunoSEQ multiplex PCR; TCRdb lists only in-frame clones, some missing. Among about 96,000 clones listed, roughly 80% were seen once. Findings and limits, study-wide: With doses of 0.1-3.0 mg/kg, partial responders showed among the lowest clonal expansion.

The CDR3 sequence is 17 residues long. V lost 2 bases and J lost 6; bases outside the gene matches: 12. The genes are TRBV23-1 and TRBJ1-4, with 7 bases identical to TRBD1. TRBV23-1 is flagged as an ORF with uncertain function. The starting material was CD4+ or CD8+ T cells sorted from blood, obtained in a trial of the OX40 agonist ivuxolimab. This receptor was taken from an adult with an advanced solid tumor such as melanoma, head and neck, liver or kidney cancer. The CDR3 sequence is CASSQDRVIGHHEKLFF. The CDR3 bases are TGCGCCAGCAGTCAAGACAGGGTTATAGGACACCATGAAAAACTGTTTTTT.